One TCR beta chain is described in this entry. Its specificity is unknown. Selection for sequencing was limited to patients who had shown CD8+CD57+ cell expansion by flow cytometry. The use of genomic DNA as template underpinned the TCR beta VDJ and CDR3 profiling. One entry per CDR3 protein, called by TCRdb with MiXCR from the reads. Of just over 450,000 distinct CDR3 sequences in the sample, roughly 34% were seen once. Germline values: CDR1 SGDLS, CDR2 YYNGEE. This CDR3 has 13 residues. With 3 bases removed from V and 4 bases from J, the gap between germline ends came to 10 bases. The sample belongs to a study of CD8+CD57+ T cells in acquired aplastic anemia. Notes on the study in general: Between patients and controls, around 31 CD8+ CDR3 sequences were found in common.

The gene calls are TRBV9 and TRBJ2-5; no clear D gene. The sequenced material came from sorted CD4+, CD8+, or CD8+CD57+ T cells (not recorded which) from PBMCs. The sequence was obtained from a human donor with aplastic anemia. CDR3 DNA: TGTGCCAGCAGCGGCATGAGGACAGAGACCCAGTACTTC. Translating it yields CASSGMRTETQYF.